The present T cell receptor (beta chain) was sequenced within a study of blood T cell repertoires in COVID-19. Looking at the study overall: PBMCs, B-cell-depleted T cells, or T cells were the source of the cDNA or gDNA that made up the material.

Original processing notes: Estimated nucleated cell counts came from reference gene primer amplification. Profiled with immunoSEQ multiplex PCR; TCRdb holds only in-frame clones, not every one. The DNA was the basis for D and trimming; V, J and clone size are from that table. The sample has 48,000 or so clones; under 90% are singletons. The specimen sequenced was peripheral blood. This clonotype was obtained from a woman aged 80 or over with COVID-19, enrolled during active disease.

CDR3 bases: TGTGCCAGCAGCTTACCCAGGGCAGGGTGGGATTCACCCCTCCACTTT. Translating it yields CASSLPRAGWDSPLHF. The rearrangement links TRBV11-2 to TRBJ1-6; TRBD1 is a possible D gene (5 bases). The CDR3 is made up of 16 amino acids. Trimming took 2 bases from V and 8 from J, leaving 16 bases between them. Germline CDR1 SGHAT, CDR2 FQNNGV.